A single sample is the source of the 20 T cell receptor beta chains below, sequenced in a study of a mutant IDH1 vaccine in newly diagnosed glioma. The assay was immunoSEQ multiplex PCR, and TCRdb's table has in-frame clones only and misses some. The table shows under 45,000 clones, with around 74% occurring only once. The time point here: week 23, last vaccination. In every dose of vaccine, 300 ug of mutant IDH1 20-mer peptide was given alongside topical imiquimod. These receptors' targets are unknown. Specimen: PBMCs, collected from a glioma patient whose treatment included an IDH1 peptide vaccine. The receptors stem from a man between 45 and 60 years old with glioma.

This clone is a singleton in its sample. The V and J genes are TRBV4-2 and TRBJ1-2, with a tentative D call TRBD1 (5 bases). The CDR3 totals 14 residues. Trimming took off 0 bases at V and 4 bases at J, with 9 bases between the two ends. CDR1 and CDR2 from the germline V gene are LGHNA and YNFKEQ. The CDR3 loop is CASSQDQTVYGYTF. The CDR3 nucleotides are TGTGCCAGCAGCCAAGATCAGACAGTCTATGGCTACACCTTC.

The chain employs TRBV5-1 and TRBJ2-1; 10 nucleotides agree with TRBD2. With V trimmed by 0 bases and J by 4 bases, 4 bases remained unmatched. The CDR3 is 16 residues long. Germline V gene sequence: CDR1 SGHRS, CDR2 YFSETQ. The CDR3 DNA is TGCGCCAGCAGCTTGGCTAGCGGGGGCCGTTACAATGAGCAGTTCTTC. As protein: CASSLASGGRYNEQFF.

A few counts support this clone. This chain links TRBV9 with TRBJ2-1; D is unclear. This CDR3 is built from 14 residues. V was cut by 0 bases and J by 3 bases, with 7 bases left in between. Germline V gene data show CDR1 as SGDLS and CDR2 as YYNGEE. CDR3 protein: CASSVGSSYNEQFF. CDR3 DNA: TGTGCCAGCAGCGTAGGGTCCAGCTACAATGAGCAGTTCTTC.

The chain combines TRBV5-4 with TRBJ2-7, with D unclear. The V gene's germline CDR1 is SGHNT and CDR2 YYREEE (reference sequence). Trimming cost V 6 bases and J 0 bases, with 10 bases left between them. This CDR3 has 13 residues. The CDR3 spells CASKIGSSYEQYF. Written as DNA, the CDR3 is TGTGCCAGCAAAATCGGTAGCTCCTACGAGCAGTACTTC. Complete variable domain (other parts from reference TRBV5-4 and TRBJ2-7): ETGVTQSPTHLIKTRGQQVTLRCSSQSGHNTVSWYQQALGQGPQFIFQYYREEENGRGNFPPRFSGLQFPNYSSELNVNALELDDSALYLCASKIGSSYEQYFGPGTRLTVT.

This chain links TRBV14 with TRBJ1-1; D remains unclear. The CDR3 consists of 13 residues. Germline loops: CDR1 SGHDN, CDR2 FVKESK. V was trimmed by 10 bases and J by 1 base, leaving 13 bases between them. CDR3 coding DNA: TGTGCCACTTCCTCCTCAGAGAACACTGAAGCTTTCTTT. It translates to CATSSSENTEAFF.

V is TRBV5-4 and J is TRBJ1-5; D remains unclear. The V and J ends lost 0 bases and 3 bases respectively, with 7 bases between them. This CDR3 region has 14 residues. Per germline, CDR1 SGHNT and CDR2 YYREEE (reference sequence). The CDR3: CASSLGGYNQPQHF. The CDR3 DNA reads TGTGCCAGCAGCTTGGGCGGTTACAATCAGCCCCAGCATTTT.

J is TRBJ1-1 and V is TRBV30; D is ambiguous. The CDR3 sequence is 14 residues long. The germline V and J ends were trimmed by 2 bases and 1 base, with 11 bases remaining between them. Germline CDR1 and CDR2: GTSNPN and SVGIG (reference sequence). The CDR3 DNA reads TGTGCCTGGAGTTCCCGGGGTGGGAACACTGAAGCTTTCTTT. Its protein is CAWSSRGGNTEAFF.

The chain couples TRBV28 to TRBJ2-2, with TRBD1 matching 7 bases. The CDR3 has 14 amino acids. V was clipped by 5 bases and J by 3 bases; unmatched bases: 3. CDR1 and CDR2 from the germline V gene are MDHEN and SYDVKM. The CDR3 DNA sequence: TGTGCCAGCAGTCTAGGACAGGACACCGGGGAGCTGTTTTTT. Encoded protein: CASSLGQDTGELFF.

The chain combines TRBV7-8 with TRBJ1-2; 9 bases match TRBD1. Per the germline V gene, CDR1 is SGHVS and CDR2 is FQNEAQ. Trimming took 5 bases from V and 3 from J; bases not matched to a gene: 13. The length of the CDR3 is 17 residues. CDR3 bases: TGTGCCAGCAGCCCCTCCGTAACAGGGGGCTCGGACTATGGCTACACCTTC. Its translation is CASSPSVTGGSDYGYTF.

The CDR3 spells CSATGFEGYTF. CDR3 nucleotide sequence: TGCAGTGCTACAGGGTTTGAGGGCTACACCTTC. This chain connects TRBV20-1 to TRBJ1-2; tentative D call: TRBD1 (5 bases). Germline CDR1 DFQATT, CDR2 SNEGSKA (reference sequence). This CDR3 has 11 amino acids. Trimming cost V 4 bases and J 8 bases, with 11 bases left between them.

V is TRBV10-3 and J is TRBJ1-2, with 7 nucleotides matching TRBD1. This CDR3 contains 13 residues. CDR1 is ENHRY and CDR2 is SYGVKD in the germline V gene. J was trimmed by 2 bases and V by 7 bases; bases with no gene match: 4. Here the CDR3 reads CAITDRDNYGYTF. The CDR3, as DNA: TGTGCCATCACTGACAGGGACAACTATGGCTACACCTTC.

The V call is TRBV30, the J call TRBJ1-2; D is unclear. Germline CDR1 and CDR2: GTSNPN and SVGIG (reference sequence). V was cut by 1 base and J by 5 bases, with 11 bases left in between. CDR3 length: 13 residues. The CDR3 is CAWSATRRYGYTF. CDR3 DNA: TGTGCCTGGAGTGCCACACGGCGATATGGCTACACCTTC.

This sequence joins TRBV30 and TRBJ1-5, with D perhaps TRBD1 (6 bases). This CDR3 comprises 13 residues. From germline, CDR1 is GTSNPN and CDR2 SVGIG (reference sequence). The V and J ends lost 2 bases and 7 bases respectively, with 12 bases between them. The CDR3 DNA reads TGTGCCTGGAGTAAACAGGGACGACAGCCCCAGCATTTT. Its translation: CAWSKQGRQPQHF.

This chain uses TRBV5-1 with TRBJ1-1; D remains unclear. Germline V gene lookup returns CDR1 SGHRS and CDR2 YFSETQ. CDR3 length equals 14 residues. Between the trimmed V and J ends, which lost 7 bases and 5 bases, there was a span of 18 bases. The CDR3 reads CASSNPGSLTEAFF. CDR3 bases: TGCGCCAGCTCGAATCCGGGGAGCCTGACTGAAGCTTTCTTT.

CDR3 DNA sequence: TGTGCCTGGACCATGACAGGGAGTCAGTCTGGAAACACCATATATTTT. It encodes CAWTMTGSQSGNTIYF. The chain recombines TRBV30 with TRBJ1-3; 7 bases match TRBD1. This CDR3 region has 16 residues. J was trimmed by 1 base and V by 4 bases; bases with no gene match: 10. Germline-derived CDR1 and CDR2 are GTSNPN and SVGIG (reference sequence).

The chain links TRBV10-3 to TRBJ1-2, with unresolved D. Germline V gives CDR1 ENHRY, CDR2 SYGVKD. The CDR3 consists of 12 residues. With 8 bases removed from V and 8 bases from J, the gap between germline ends came to 15 bases. CDR3 nucleotide sequence: TGTGCCATCGGGCCCGAACTGGGCGGCTACACCTTC. Amino acid sequence: CAIGPELGGYTF.

This chain links TRBV5-1 with TRBJ2-1; D remains unclear. V gave up 0 bases and J gave up 6 bases, with 13 bases separating them. Germline V gene lookup returns CDR1 SGHRS and CDR2 YFSETQ. The CDR3 has 15 amino acids. CDR3 bases: TGCGCCAGCAGCTTGGACGGTGAACTTATCAATGAGCAGTTCTTC. This translates into CASSLDGELINEQFF.

This chain links TRBV6-4 with TRBJ1-5; D is uncertain. CDR3 length: 16 amino acids. Germline V lookup: CDR1 MRHNA, CDR2 SNTAGT. Trimming took 7 bases from V and 2 from J, leaving 18 bases between them. The CDR3 sequence: CASTKKLDPGNQPQHF. In DNA, the CDR3 is TGTGCCAGCACCAAAAAACTGGATCCGGGCAATCAGCCCCAGCATTTT.

In the case of this clone: The same CDR3 can be traced to other DNA sequences in this sample. The chain recombines TRBV7-9 with TRBJ1-1; D might be TRBD1 (5 bases). V was clipped by 3 bases and J by 4 bases, with 9 bases between them. The CDR3 covers 13 residues. Germline loops: CDR1 SEHNR, CDR2 FQNEAQ (reference sequence). The CDR3 DNA reads TGTGCCAGCAGCTTGGGGCAGGGCACTGAAGCTTTCTTT. It is translated as CASSLGQGTEAFF.

The V gene is TRBV5-1, the J gene TRBJ1-4; 9 bases are a match to TRBD1. Per the germline V gene, CDR1 is SGHRS and CDR2 is YFSETQ. The CDR3 covers 14 residues. V gave up 4 bases and J gave up 4 bases; unmatched junction bases: 2. DNA of the CDR3: TGCGCCAGCAGCGCGACAGGGGGTAATGAAAAACTGTTTTTT. The encoded protein is CASSATGGNEKLFF.